This T cell receptor beta chain came from a study of shared clonotypes between healthy human individuals. The germline gives CDR1 MNHEY, CDR2 SMNVEV (reference sequence). The CDR3 consists of 15 residues. Trimming at V came to 6 bases and at J to 5 bases, leaving 6 bases not matched to a gene. The authors distributed each subset's genomic DNA evenly over several immunoSEQ plates. Method: immunoSEQ multiplex PCR; TCRdb's copy keeps in-frame clones and lacks some. The sample lists 2 million to 2.5 million clones; 85% to 95% were seen once. V usage is TRBV27 and J usage is TRBJ2-2; 10 bases align to TRBD2. Sequencing used naive CD4+ T cells from PBMCs. Subset: CD45RA+ positively selected. The TCR sequence derives from a young man in good health. Some clones in this sample may be carry-over from other donors' samples. CDR3 in amino acids: CASSLASGSTGELFF. The CDR3 bases are TGTGCCAGCAGCCTGGCTAGCGGGAGTACCGGGGAGCTGTTTTTT.